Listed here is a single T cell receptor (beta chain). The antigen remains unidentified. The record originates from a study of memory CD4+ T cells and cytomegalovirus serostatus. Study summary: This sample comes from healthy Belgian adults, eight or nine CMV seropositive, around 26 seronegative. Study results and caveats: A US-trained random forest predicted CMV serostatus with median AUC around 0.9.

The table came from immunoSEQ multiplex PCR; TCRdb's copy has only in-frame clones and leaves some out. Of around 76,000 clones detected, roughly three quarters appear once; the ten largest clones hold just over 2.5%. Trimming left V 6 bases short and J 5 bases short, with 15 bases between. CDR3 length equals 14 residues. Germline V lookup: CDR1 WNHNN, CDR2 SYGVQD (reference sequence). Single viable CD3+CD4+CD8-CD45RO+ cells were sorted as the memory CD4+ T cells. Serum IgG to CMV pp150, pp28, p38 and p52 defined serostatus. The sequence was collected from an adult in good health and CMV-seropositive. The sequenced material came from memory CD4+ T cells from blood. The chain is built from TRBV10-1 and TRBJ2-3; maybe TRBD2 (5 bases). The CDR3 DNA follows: TGCGCCAGCAGGGACCGGGATCAACGAGATACGCAGTATTTT. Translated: CASRDRDQRDTQYF.